Given below is one T cell receptor (beta chain) in context. Antigen: not known. Primers: 60 Vbeta forward and 13 Jbeta reverse. The protocol was immunoSEQ multiplex PCR, while the TCRdb copy is restricted to in-frame clones and leaves out a portion. The sample table sets out 110,000 to 150,000 clones. Germline assignment: CDR1 SGHRS and CDR2 YFSETQ. CDR3 size: 16 residues. The J segment lost 4 bases and the V segment lost 2 bases, leaving 9 bases of the junction unmatched. The source of the sample is a study of cytomegalovirus exposure and HLA in healthy donors. Looking at the study overall: As an earlier analysis found, 180 million or so T cells yielded 100 million to 130 million unique TCR beta sequences. Whole-study findings and limits: In vitro data verified a few CMV-associated chains as specific for CMV antigens. Later analysis revealed greater clonal expansion in HLA-associated TCR beta chains than in equally common others.

Sequenced sample: PBMCs. The TCR originated in a man aged 40-49 years in good health and CMV-seronegative. This chain links TRBV5-1 with TRBJ1-1; TRBD1 agrees at 9 bases. CDR3 DNA: TGCGCCAGCAGCTTCACAGGGGGCTCGAGGGGCACTGAAGCTTTCTTT. The encoded protein is CASSFTGGSRGTEAFF. Full variable domain (remainder filled in from reference TRBV5-1 and TRBJ1-1): KAGVTQTPRYLIKTRGQQVTLSCSPISGHRSVSWYQQTPGQGLQFLFEYFSETQRNKGNFPGRFSGRQFSNSRSEMNVSTLELGDSALYLCASSFTGGSRGTEAFFGQGTRLTVV.